This T cell receptor beta chain was captured in a study of T cells expressing NK-cell markers. As for the study in general: Sequencing covered eight donors, seven HCMV-seropositive and one seronegative.

General study points: Among several donors, these clonotypes also ranked first in the CD3+CD56-NKG2C+ fraction.

A 5'RACE template switching approach incorporating UMIs was used to make TCR beta cDNA. TCRdb reprocessed the 5' RACE reads, keeping one entry per CDR3 protein, no DNA. This repertoire includes a few hundred thousand distinct CDR3 sequences. A note on this clonotype: What it binds is not known.

What was sequenced was blood T cells: a sorted CD56 or NKG2C T cell subset, CD4+ or CD8+ T cells, or bulk PBMC T cells (not recorded which). The clonotype was recovered from a man younger than 35 in good health.

CDR3 sequence: CASSEFLQGANEQFF. V gene TRBV25-1 combines with J gene TRBJ2-1; absent DNA, TCRdb's TRBD1 call cannot be checked. Germline CDR1 reads MGHDK; CDR2 reads SYGVNS. This CDR3 has 15 amino acids.